This is a list of T cell receptor beta chains from one sample in a study of shared clonotypes between healthy human individuals. Produced via immunoSEQ multiplex PCR; TCRdb's table is partial and in-frame only. The data show 2 million to 2.5 million clones, around 90% seen once. Sequencing was performed on naive CD4+ T cells from PBMCs. Receptors were obtained from a man aged 18 to 30 in good health. Some clones in this sample may be carry-over from other donors' samples. The CDR3 runs from the conserved cysteine through the conserved F or W. Fields, in order: V gene, clone size, D gene, J gene, CDR3 DNA, CDR3 protein. The D gene is left open where the match is weak. Clone size appears in some rows only: once, few, many, or a class for an expanded clone.

>TRBV5-1|.|.|TRBJ2-6
TGCGCCAGCAGCATCGACCCTGGGGCCAACGTCCTGACTTTC
CASSIDPGANVLTF
>TRBV7-9|.|TRBD2|TRBJ2-7
TGTGCCAGCAGCTTTTATCTAGCGGGGGAGCAGTACTTC
CASSFYLAGEQYF
>TRBV2|once|TRBD1|TRBJ1-5
TGTGCCAGCAGTGAATGGAGGACAGGGGGCGGCTTTGAGCATTTT
CASSEWRTGGGFEHF
>TRBV7-2|.|.|TRBJ1-4
TGTGCCAGCAGCTCACGACTCACAGGACGGTCTAATGAAAAACTGTTTTTT
CASSSRLTGRSNEKLFF
>TRBV27|.|TRBD2|TRBJ2-2
TGTGCCAGCAGTCGGGGGACTAGCAGAACGAACACCGGGGAGCTGTTTTTT
CASSRGTSRTNTGELFF
>TRBV19|.|.|TRBJ1-2
TGTGCCAGTAGTAGGGACCGGTCTTCGAGTGGCTACACCTTC
CASSRDRSSSGYTF
>TRBV6-1|.|.|TRBJ1-5
TGTGCCAGCAGTGAACGACAGGTCTTTGGCAGCAATCAGCCCCAGCATTTT
CASSERQVFGSNQPQHF
>TRBV5-1|.|.|TRBJ2-1
TGCGCCAGCAGAAGTTTTGGGGACTCCTACAATGAGCAGTTCTTC
CASRSFGDSYNEQFF
>TRBV5-1|.|.|TRBJ2-3
TGCGCCAGCAGCTGGGGGGACTCCACAGATACGCAGTATTTT
CASSWGDSTDTQYF
>TRBV7-3|.|TRBD1|TRBJ2-5
TGTGCCAGCAGCTCGACAGGGCAAGAGACCCAGTACTTC
CASSSTGQETQYF
>TRBV6-5|.|.|TRBJ1-1
TGTGCCAGCACCCCGATAGCGGGAGGGAACACTGAAGCTTTCTTT
CASTPIAGGNTEAFF
>TRBV14|once|.|TRBJ1-2
TGTGCCAGCAGCCAAGATAGGGCGGGGAACTATGGCTACACCTTC
CASSQDRAGNYGYTF
>TRBV4-3|.|.|TRBJ1-5
TGCGCCAGCAGCCCCAAATTCCGCCCAGGACACCTAGACCAGCCCCAGCATTTT
CASSPKFRPGHLDQPQHF
>TRBV7-2|few|.|TRBJ2-3
TGTGCCAGCAGCCTCTCCGGAAGCGGGAGCACAGATACGCAGTATTTT
CASSLSGSGSTDTQYF
>TRBV6-1|.|.|TRBJ1-2
TGTGCCAGCAGTGAGTCAAGACGTGGTGGCTACACCTTC
CASSESRRGGYTF
>TRBV5-1|.|TRBD1|TRBJ2-5
TGCGCCAGCAACCCGCCGGGACAGGGGGAGACCCAGTACTTC
CASNPPGQGETQYF
>TRBV7-2|.|TRBD2|TRBJ2-1
TGTGCCAGCAGCTTATCCACTAGCGGCTACAATGAGCAGTTCTTC
CASSLSTSGYNEQFF
>TRBV28|.|TRBD1|TRBJ2-5
TGTGCCAGCAGTTTACCCGGGACAGGGGGACGAGAGACCCAGTACTTC
CASSLPGTGGRETQYF
>TRBV7-6|.|TRBD1|TRBJ1-4
TGTGCCAGCAGCAACCGGGACAGGGTGAGAGGGGTTAATGAAAAACTGTTTTTT
CASSNRDRVRGVNEKLFF
>TRBV9|.|TRBD1|TRBJ1-2
TGTGCCAGCAGCGTCGACAGGGGCTATGGCTACACCTTC
CASSVDRGYGYTF
>TRBV10-3|.|.|TRBJ2-5
TGTGCCATCAGCGACGGGCAAGAGACCCAGTACTTC
CAISDGQETQYF
>TRBV5-1|.|.|TRBJ1-2
TGCGCCAGCAGCTTGGCGACAGGCGATTTTAACTATGGCTACACCTTC
CASSLATGDFNYGYTF
>TRBV7-2|.|.|TRBJ1-6
TGTGCCAGCAGCAGACAGGCGAGCTCCTATAATTCACCCCTCCACTTT
CASSRQASSYNSPLHF
>TRBV27|.|.|TRBJ2-2
TGTGCCAGCACCCACCACTCCAGCACCGGGGAGCTGTTTTTT
CASTHHSSTGELFF
>TRBV9|.|TRBD1|TRBJ2-5
TGTGCCAGCAGCGTATTTCCCGGGACAGGGTTGATTCCCCAAGGGCCCCAAGAGACCCAGTACTTC
CASSVFPGTGLIPQGPQETQYF
>TRBV2|.|TRBD2|TRBJ2-3
TGTGCCAGCAGCCTAGCGGGAGGGTCGGGAGATACGCAGTATTTT
CASSLAGGSGDTQYF
>TRBV2|.|TRBD2|TRBJ2-5
TGTGCCAGCATTGGGCGGGGGTCAAGAGAGACCCAGTACTTC
CASIGRGSRETQYF
>TRBV20-1|once|.|TRBJ1-1
TGCAGTGCTAGAGCTCCCGAAGCTTTCTTT
CSARAPEAFF
>TRBV11-3|.|.|TRBJ2-1
TGTGCCAGCGGGAAAGGGGACTCTCATAGGAATGAGCAGTTCTTC
CASGKGDSHRNEQFF
>TRBV28|once|.|TRBJ1-3
TGTGCCAGCAGTCAGCAGACAGTCAGCTCTGGAAACACCATATATTTT
CASSQQTVSSGNTIYF
>TRBV10-1|once|TRBD2|TRBJ2-7
TGCGCCAGCAGTGCGGGACTAGCGGGCTCCTACGAGCAGTACTTC
CASSAGLAGSYEQYF
>TRBV7-6|.|.|TRBJ2-5
TGTGCCAGCAGCTTAAATCTGCGGGACACCCAAGAGACCCAGTACTTC
CASSLNLRDTQETQYF
>TRBV7-3|.|.|TRBJ2-2
TGTGCCAGCAGCTTTGGGGTCACCGGGGAGCTGTTTTTT
CASSFGVTGELFF
>TRBV14|.|.|TRBJ2-3
TGTGCCAGCAGCCGCGGGGGCGGTACAGATACGCAGTATTTT
CASSRGGGTDTQYF
>TRBV18|.|TRBD1|TRBJ2-7
TGTGCCAGCTCACCCGGACAGGGGACCTACGAGCAGTACTTC
CASSPGQGTYEQYF
>TRBV7-2|.|.|TRBJ2-5
TGTGCCAGCAGCTTAGGCCAAATAGGGACCCAGTACTTC
CASSLGQIGTQYF
>TRBV18|.|.|TRBJ1-2
TGTGCCAGCTCACCACCGTACGTGGACGGCTACACCTTC
CASSPPYVDGYTF
>TRBV5-4|once|TRBD1|TRBJ1-1
TGTGCCAGCACAAGGACAGGGACTCGGGGCGGGTCGAACACTGAAGCTTTCTTT
CASTRTGTRGGSNTEAFF
>TRBV18|.|.|TRBJ1-2
TGTGCCAGCTCACTTCGACGGGACGACTATGGCTACACCTTC
CASSLRRDDYGYTF
>TRBV4-1|.|TRBD1|TRBJ1-5
TGCGCCAGCAGCCAAAACCCCACCATTCCGAGACAGGGAGGCAATCAGCCCCAGCATTTT
CASSQNPTIPRQGGNQPQHF
>TRBV28|.|.|TRBJ2-5
TGTGCCAGCAGCAGGGTCCAAGAGACCCAGTACTTC
CASSRVQETQYF
>TRBV28|once|.|TRBJ1-1
TGTGCCAGCGGCCCGTGGGGGATCCGCACTGAAGCTTTCTTT
CASGPWGIRTEAFF
>TRBV10-1|.|TRBD1|TRBJ1-4
TGCGCCAGCAGACAGACAGGGTCTCCAACTAATGAAAAACTGTTTTTT
CASRQTGSPTNEKLFF
>TRBV28|.|TRBD1|TRBJ1-3
TGTGCCAGCAGTTTACCAAGGGGGCATGGAAACACCATATATTTT
CASSLPRGHGNTIYF
>TRBV28|.|TRBD1|TRBJ2-1
TGTGGGACCGACAGGGGGTTTTACAATGAGCAGTTCTTC
CGTDRGFYNEQFF
>TRBV7-9|.|TRBD1|TRBJ2-3
TGTGCCAGCAGCTTTGACAGGGCCACAGATACGCAGTATTTT
CASSFDRATDTQYF
>TRBV5-1|.|.|TRBJ1-1
TGCGCCAGCAGCTTCCAGACAGGACTGAACACTGAAGCTTTCTTT
CASSFQTGLNTEAFF
>TRBV4-1|.|.|TRBJ1-2
TGCGCCAGCAGCCAAGAGGGGGGGCCCTTATATAACTATGGCTACACCTTC
CASSQEGGPLYNYGYTF
>TRBV11-3|.|.|TRBJ2-7
TGTGCCAGCAGCTTAGACGGCGGATCCTACGAGCAGTACTTC
CASSLDGGSYEQYF
>TRBV6-5|.|.|TRBJ2-3
TGTGCCAGGGCGAGGGCTCCGATCACAGATACGCAGTATTTT
CARARAPITDTQYF
>TRBV7-9|few|.|TRBJ1-1
TGTGCCAGCAGCCCATCCCCTACGAACACTGAAGCTTTCTTT
CASSPSPTNTEAFF
>TRBV10-3|once|TRBD2|TRBJ2-4
TGTGCCATCATAAACGAACTAGCGGGCGGAAACATTCAGTACTTC
CAIINELAGGNIQYF
>TRBV4-3|.|TRBD2|TRBJ2-3
TGCGCCAGCAGCCAAGATCCCGGGACTAGTAGCACAGATACGCAGTATTTT
CASSQDPGTSSTDTQYF
>TRBV7-9|.|.|TRBJ1-2
TGTGCCAGCAGCTTAACTAACTCGGCGGGGGTTGGCTACACCTTC
CASSLTNSAGVGYTF
>TRBV6-1|few|TRBD1|TRBJ1-3
TGTGCCAGCAGCTTAGGGACAGGACTCAACACCATATATTTT
CASSLGTGLNTIYF
>TRBV5-4|.|.|TRBJ1-3
TGTGCCAGCAGCTACGGGACCTCTGGAAACACCATATATTTT
CASSYGTSGNTIYF
>TRBV18|once|.|TRBJ2-3
TGTGCCAGCTCACCCGGACAGCTCACAGATACGCAGTATTTT
CASSPGQLTDTQYF